The next 12 T cell receptor beta chains were all read from a single sample in a study of T-cell memory formation after mild COVID-19. Each CDR3 protein gets one entry after TCRdb re-called the 5' RACE reads with MiXCR. The sample has a few hundred thousand distinct CDR3 sequences; under 25% are singletons. The specimen was PBMCs or a T cell subset sorted from them (not recorded which). All receptors derive from an adult woman who had mild COVID-19 (a few samples of this study predate the infection). Cell type and time point are not known.

The chain uses TRBV7-3 and TRBJ2-3; 9 positions agree with TRBD2. The germline V gene has CDR1 SGHTA and CDR2 FQGTGA. V lost 0 bases and J lost 1; bases outside the gene matches: 11. The length of the CDR3 is 19 residues. For the CDR3, the DNA is TGTGCCAGCAGCTTAACTGGCGGGAGGGCCCCCCGTGGCACAGATACGCAGTATTTT. Residues: CASSLTGGRAPRGTDTQYF.

The CDR3 DNA is TGTGCCAGCAGCTACCTACTCGGGGGGAACACTGAAGCTTTCTTT. This gives the protein CASSYLLGGNTEAFF. The V gene is TRBV7-6, the J gene TRBJ1-1; D perhaps matches TRBD1 (5 bases). Looked up from germline, CDR1 is SGHVS and CDR2 is FNYEAQ. The CDR3 is 15 residues long. Trimming removed 4 bases from V and 1 base from J, with 13 bases in between.

This chain connects TRBV7-2 to TRBJ2-1; D remains unclear. V was trimmed by 2 bases and J by 0 bases, leaving 11 bases between them. This CDR3 is 16 amino acids long. Looked up from germline, CDR1 is SGHTA and CDR2 is FQGNSA. The CDR3 is CASSLQRFSSYNEQFF. CDR3 nucleotides: TGTGCCAGCAGCTTACAACGGTTCAGCTCCTACAATGAGCAGTTCTTC. The full variable domain, its missing parts supplied by reference TRBV7-2 and TRBJ2-1, is GAGVSQSPSNKVTEKGKDVELRCDPISGHTALYWYRQSLGQGLEFLIYFQGNSAPDKSGLPSDRFSAERTGGSVSTLTIQRTQQEDSAVYLCASSLQRFSSYNEQFFGPGTRLTVL.

This clonotype has more than one count but fewer than ten. J is TRBJ2-7 and V is TRBV12-3 or TRBV12-4; 9 nucleotides align to TRBD1. After removal of 4 bases from V and 0 bases from J, the junction contained 4 bases not matched to a gene. The CDR3 sequence is 15 residues long. CDR3 DNA sequence: TGTGCCAGCAGTTGGACAGGGGTAGTCTCCTACGAGCAGTACTTC. Translated, it gives CASSWTGVVSYEQYF.

This clonotype showed up just a few times. The chain links TRBV5-1 to TRBJ2-3; D uncertain. The CDR3 consists of 14 residues. CDR1 and CDR2 from the germline V gene are SGHRS and YFSETQ. V dropped 1 base and J dropped 6 bases, with 12 bases sitting between them. The CDR3 nucleotides read TGCGCCAGCAGCTTGAGTTTGGGAAGGGATACGCAGTATTTT. This sequence encodes CASSLSLGRDTQYF.

This clonotype was detected ten times or more. The chain links TRBV5-1 to TRBJ1-1, with D hard to call. Germline values: CDR1 SGHRS, CDR2 YFSETQ. The CDR3 spans 17 residues. V was clipped by 0 bases and J by 4 bases, with 19 bases between them. The CDR3 reads CASSLESYGRRGTEAFF. In DNA form, the CDR3 reads TGCGCCAGCAGCTTGGAATCATATGGCAGACGGGGCACTGAAGCTTTCTTT.

The V gene is TRBV6-1, the J gene TRBJ1-1, with D maybe TRBD1 (6 bases). V lost 6 bases, J lost 3 bases, and 14 bases lay in between. This CDR3 is 14 amino acids long. The germline V gene encodes CDR1 MNHNS and CDR2 SASEGT. CDR3 sequence reads: CASRRTEADTEAFF. DNA for the CDR3: TGTGCCAGCAGAAGGACAGAAGCGGACACTGAAGCTTTCTTT.

This clonotype has a count of ten or more. This chain uses TRBV20-1 with TRBJ2-7; TRBD2 might be the D (5 bases). CDR1 is DFQATT and CDR2 is SNEGSKA in the germline V gene (reference sequence). This CDR3 comprises 12 residues. CDR3 bases: TGCAGCGCTCGGGATCTAACCTACGAGCAGTACTTC. Its protein product is CSARDLTYEQYF.

This clonotype has a handful of counts. This chain uses TRBV13 with TRBJ2-5; D unclear. This CDR3 is built from 13 residues. Trimming removed 1 base from V and 3 bases from J, with 6 bases in between. Germline V lookup: CDR1 PRHDT, CDR2 FYEKMQ (reference sequence). The CDR3 reads CASSLAWEETQYF. The CDR3 DNA reads TGTGCCAGCAGCTTAGCCTGGGAAGAGACCCAGTACTTC.

This chain uses TRBV5-1 with TRBJ1-6; 8 nucleotides match TRBD1. Germline CDR1 is SGHRS and CDR2 is YFSETQ. The junction had 8 bases not matched to a gene; V was cut back by 5 bases and J by 7 bases. This CDR3 contains 15 residues. CDR3 in DNA: TGCGCCAGCAGAGTTGGGCAGGGGGCAAATTCACCCCTCCACTTT. Translated: CASRVGQGANSPLHF.

The sample holds a few counts of this clonotype. The chain uses TRBV29-1 and TRBJ2-7, with D possibly TRBD1 on 5 matching bases. The CDR3 consists of 21 residues. Germline assignment: CDR1 SQVTM and CDR2 ANQGSEA. Trimming shortened V by 0 bases and J by 2 bases, and 32 bases separated the two germline ends. CDR3 amino acids: CSVEDRNGLKFVPQGTYEQYF. The CDR3 nucleotides read TGCAGCGTTGAAGATCGCAATGGTTTGAAGTTTGTTCCCCAGGGCACCTACGAGCAGTACTTC.

This clonotype was seen a handful of times. An end of the junction differs from the germline gene, which may be a read error. The chain employs TRBV29-1 and TRBJ1-1; a possible D gene is TRBD1 (5 bases). This CDR3 is built from 13 residues. Germline V gives CDR1 SQVTM, CDR2 ANQGSEA. CDR3 bases: TGCAGCGTTGGCCGTAGACAGAACCCTGAAGCTTTCTTT. Its translation: CSVGRRQNPEAFF.